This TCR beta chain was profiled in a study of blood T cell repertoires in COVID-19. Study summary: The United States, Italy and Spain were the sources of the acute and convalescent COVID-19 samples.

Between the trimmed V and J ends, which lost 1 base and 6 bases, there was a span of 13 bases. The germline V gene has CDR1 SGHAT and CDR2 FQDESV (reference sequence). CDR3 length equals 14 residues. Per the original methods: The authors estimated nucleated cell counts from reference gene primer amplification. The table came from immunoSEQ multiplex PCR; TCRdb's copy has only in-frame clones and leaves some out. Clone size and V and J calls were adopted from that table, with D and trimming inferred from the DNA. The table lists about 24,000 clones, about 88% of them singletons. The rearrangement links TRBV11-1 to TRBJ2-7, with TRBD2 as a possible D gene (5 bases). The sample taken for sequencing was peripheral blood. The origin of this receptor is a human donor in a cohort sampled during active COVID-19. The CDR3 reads CASSLGPGVIEQYF. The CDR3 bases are TGTGCCAGCAGCTTAGGCCCCGGGGTAATCGAGCAGTACTTC.